These T cell receptor beta chains were read from a single sample in a study of cytomegalovirus exposure and HLA in healthy donors. TCRdb's table, derived via immunoSEQ multiplex PCR, lists solely in-frame clones and lacks some. The sample has 85,000 to 100,000 clones, 65% to 85% seen once. Material for sequencing was PBMCs. These receptors all come from a girl aged 2-9 years in good health and CMV-seropositive. CDR3s include the opening cysteine and the closing phenylalanine or tryptophan. Fields, in order: clone size, V gene, D gene, J gene, CDR3 protein, CDR3 DNA. A D gene is named only where the DNA matches it firmly. Clone size is given for some rows only: seen once, a few or many times, or a class if the clone is expanded.

clone size: -
V gene: TRBV29-1
D gene: -
J gene: TRBJ2-4
CDR3 protein: CSVAAGFGTKGNIQYF
CDR3 DNA: TGCAGCGTTGCTGCAGGGTTTGGCACTAAGGGAAACATTCAGTACTTC

clone size: -
V gene: TRBV7-2
D gene: TRBD2
J gene: TRBJ2-1
CDR3 protein: CASSLEFLAGVEQFF
CDR3 DNA: TGTGCCAGCAGCTTAGAGTTCCTAGCGGGAGTTGAGCAGTTCTTC

clone size: -
V gene: TRBV29-1
D gene: TRBD1
J gene: TRBJ1-1
CDR3 protein: CSVGDRGSATEAFF
CDR3 DNA: TGCAGCGTCGGGGACAGGGGATCGGCCACTGAAGCTTTCTTT

clone size: -
V gene: TRBV30
D gene: TRBD1
J gene: TRBJ1-2
CDR3 protein: CAWREQGNYGYTF
CDR3 DNA: TGTGCCTGGAGGGAACAGGGGAACTATGGCTACACCTTC

clone size: few
V gene: TRBV6-5
D gene: -
J gene: TRBJ1-2
CDR3 protein: CASSYTGKNYGYTF
CDR3 DNA: TGTGCCAGCAGTTACACAGGGAAGAACTATGGCTACACCTTC

clone size: -
V gene: TRBV5-1
D gene: -
J gene: TRBJ2-1
CDR3 protein: CASSDPLDNEQFF
CDR3 DNA: TGCGCCAGCAGCGATCCTCTAGACAATGAGCAGTTCTTC

clone size: -
V gene: TRBV28
D gene: -
J gene: TRBJ1-1
CDR3 protein: CASSLLASTGTEAFF
CDR3 DNA: TGTGCCAGCAGTTTATTGGCCTCTACGGGCACTGAAGCTTTCTTT

clone size: -
V gene: TRBV5-4
D gene: -
J gene: TRBJ1-1
CDR3 protein: CASSLDYWAGTEAFF
CDR3 DNA: TGTGCCAGCAGCTTGGATTACTGGGCCGGCACTGAAGCTTTCTTT

clone size: -
V gene: TRBV15
D gene: -
J gene: TRBJ1-4
CDR3 protein: CATSRESVAALDEKLFF
CDR3 DNA: TGTGCCACCAGCAGAGAATCGGTCGCCGCACTTGATGAAAAACTGTTTTTT

clone size: -
V gene: TRBV6-5
D gene: TRBD1
J gene: TRBJ1-1
CDR3 protein: CASSYLGQGRTEAFF
CDR3 DNA: TGTGCCAGCAGTTACTTGGGACAGGGGCGCACTGAAGCTTTCTTT

clone size: -
V gene: TRBV4-1
D gene: TRBD1
J gene: TRBJ1-2
CDR3 protein: CASAGPGGGYTF
CDR3 DNA: TGCGCCAGCGCGGGCCCAGGGGGAGGCTACACCTTC

clone size: -
V gene: TRBV29-1
D gene: TRBD2
J gene: TRBJ2-1
CDR3 protein: CSVDAGLAGKQFF
CDR3 DNA: TGCAGCGTTGACGCCGGACTAGCGGGCAAGCAGTTCTTC

clone size: few
V gene: TRBV4-1
D gene: TRBD1
J gene: TRBJ1-1
CDR3 protein: CASSQENTGVRANTEAFF
CDR3 DNA: TGCGCCAGCAGCCAAGAAAATACAGGGGTCCGGGCGAACACTGAAGCTTTCTTT

clone size: -
V gene: TRBV5-1
D gene: TRBD2
J gene: TRBJ2-7
CDR3 protein: CASSLSAGAYEQYF
CDR3 DNA: TGCGCCAGCAGCTTGTCAGCGGGAGCGTACGAGCAGTACTTC

clone size: -
V gene: TRBV7-9
D gene: TRBD1
J gene: TRBJ2-7
CDR3 protein: CASSPWTGELEQYF
CDR3 DNA: TGTGCCAGCAGCCCGTGGACAGGGGAGCTCGAGCAGTACTTC

clone size: once
V gene: TRBV9
D gene: -
J gene: TRBJ1-1
CDR3 protein: CASSVGQLQEREAFF
CDR3 DNA: TGTGCCAGCAGCGTAGGCCAATTACAGGAACGTGAAGCTTTCTTT

clone size: -
V gene: TRBV6-5
D gene: TRBD2
J gene: TRBJ2-1
CDR3 protein: CATIPSGGAHNEQFF
CDR3 DNA: TGTGCCACTATCCCATCCGGGGGGGCCCACAATGAGCAGTTCTTC

clone size: -
V gene: TRBV4-3
D gene: TRBD2
J gene: TRBJ2-5
CDR3 protein: CASSQAAGSYQETQYF
CDR3 DNA: TGCGCCAGCAGCCAAGCAGCGGGGTCTTACCAAGAGACCCAGTACTTC

clone size: -
V gene: TRBV5-1
D gene: TRBD1
J gene: TRBJ2-7
CDR3 protein: CASRTGEYEQYF
CDR3 DNA: TGCGCCAGCAGGACAGGGGAATACGAGCAGTACTTC